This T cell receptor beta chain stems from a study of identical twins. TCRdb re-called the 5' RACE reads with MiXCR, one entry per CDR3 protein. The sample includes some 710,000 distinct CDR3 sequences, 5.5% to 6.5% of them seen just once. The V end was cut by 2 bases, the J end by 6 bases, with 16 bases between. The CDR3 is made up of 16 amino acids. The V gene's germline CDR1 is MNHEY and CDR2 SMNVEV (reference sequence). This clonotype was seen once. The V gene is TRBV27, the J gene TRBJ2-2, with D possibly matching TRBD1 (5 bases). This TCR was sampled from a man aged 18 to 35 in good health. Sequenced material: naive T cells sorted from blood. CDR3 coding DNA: TGTGCCAGCAGTTTAAAGGGGCTCGTTGTCCCCGGGGAGCTGTTTTTT. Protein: CASSLKGLVVPGELFF.